The sequence of this T cell receptor (beta chain) was determined in a study of blood T cell repertoires in COVID-19. Overall study: Donors in the United States, Italy and Spain gave samples during acute or convalescent COVID-19. In each case, the material was cDNA or gDNA derived from T cells, B-cell-depleted T cells, or PBMCs.

How the authors handled the data: For nucleated cells, counts were estimated from reference gene primer amplification. Produced via immunoSEQ multiplex PCR; TCRdb's table is partial and in-frame only. From that table come the V and J calls and clone size; the DNA was used to work out D and trimming. This repertoire shows about 46,000 clones, roughly four fifths found once; its top ten account for about 7%. Trimming cost V 7 bases and J 1 base; bases outside gene matches: 4. The germline gives CDR1 WSHSY, CDR2 SAAADI. The CDR3 loop spans 13 amino acids. Material: peripheral blood. This TCR came from a man in his sixties with active COVID-19. V usage is TRBV10-2 and J usage is TRBJ2-7, with TRBD1 matching over 7 bases. The CDR3 is CASTLGQSYEQYF. For the CDR3, the DNA is TGCGCCAGCACCCTGGGACAGTCCTACGAGCAGTACTTC.